The 5 T cell receptor beta chains listed next were all sequenced from one sample in a study of blood T cell repertoires in COVID-19. Assay used: immunoSEQ multiplex PCR; TCRdb lists only in-frame clones, some missing. The table has fewer than 350,000 clones, around 81% seen once. Sample: peripheral blood. The receptors here all came from a woman in her sixties or seventies with active or convalescent COVID-19.

The chain links TRBV11-2 to TRBJ2-1, with TRBD2 matching 10 bases. V was pared by 6 bases and J by 6 bases, with 20 bases of the junction left unmatched. This CDR3 is 19 amino acids long. CDR1 and CDR2 from the germline V gene are SGHAT and FQNNGV. The CDR3, as DNA: TGTGCCAGCAGTTCAGCTCCGGGACTAGCGAGGGGGGGGATCAATGAGCAGTTCTTC. It codes for CASSSAPGLARGGINEQFF.

This clone was detected only a few times. V usage is TRBV7-9 and J usage is TRBJ2-7, with 7 bases that match TRBD1. Germline CDR1 and CDR2: SEHNR and FQNEAQ (reference sequence). The CDR3 runs to 19 residues. V shed 5 bases, J shed 3 bases, and the junction held 22 bases outside the gene matches. In DNA, the CDR3 is TGTGCCAGCAGCCCAAAGCGAAAACAGGGGCAAGTGGGTTTCTACGAGCAGTACTTC. Translation: CASSPKRKQGQVGFYEQYF. The whole variable domain, remainder taken from reference TRBV7-9 and TRBJ2-7, is DTGVSQNPRHKITKRGQNVTFRCDPISEHNRLYWYRQTLGQGPEFLTYFQNEAQLEKSRLLSDRFSAERPKGSFSTLEIQRTEQGDSAMYLCASSPKRKQGQVGFYEQYFGPGTRLTVT.

J is TRBJ2-3 and V is TRBV11-2; TRBD2 matches at 12 bases. Germline loops: CDR1 SGHAT, CDR2 FQNNGV. The CDR3 loop spans 17 amino acids. Trimming took 3 bases from V and 1 from J; bases not matched to a gene: 5. The CDR3 spells CASSFISSGGGTDTQYF. CDR3 DNA sequence: TGTGCCAGCAGCTTTATTTCTAGCGGGGGGGGCACAGATACGCAGTATTTT.

The chain is built from TRBV5-1 and TRBJ2-3; 8 positions match TRBD2. Germline-derived CDR1 and CDR2 are SGHRS and YFSETQ. This CDR3 region has 14 residues. The V segment lost 4 bases and the J segment 5 bases; nucleotides outside the gene matches: 6. CDR3 amino acids: CASSLGTSLDTQYF. CDR3 bases: TGCGCCAGCAGCCTCGGGACTAGTCTAGATACGCAGTATTTT. The complete variable domain, with remaining parts taken from reference TRBV5-1 and TRBJ2-3, reads KAGVTQTPRYLIKTRGQQVTLSCSPISGHRSVSWYQQTPGQGLQFLFEYFSETQRNKGNFPGRFSGRQFSNSRSEMNVSTLELGDSALYLCASSLGTSLDTQYFGPGTRLTVL.

This rearrangement joins TRBV24-1 to TRBJ2-3, with D possibly being TRBD2 (7 bases). The germline CDR1 and CDR2 sequences are KGHDR and SFDVKD. The CDR3 has 14 amino acids. V gave up 5 bases and J gave up 11 bases, with 19 bases separating them. The CDR3 sequence: CATSATGGPFMQYF. Written as DNA, the CDR3 is TGTGCCACCAGTGCTACGGGGGGCCCCTTCATGCAGTATTTT.